Included here is one T cell receptor (beta chain) sequence, with context. The germline V gene encodes CDR1 SGHVS and CDR2 FQNEAQ. V lost 1 base and J 2 bases, leaving 6 bases between the germline ends. The CDR3 loop spans 13 amino acids. These data belong to a study of blood T cell repertoires in COVID-19. Study-wide background: The samples span acute and convalescent COVID-19 from the United States, Italy and Spain. Sources were T cells, B-cell-depleted T cells, or PBMCs; the material itself was cDNA or gDNA.

As originally analysed: Estimation of nucleated cell counts was performed using reference gene primer amplification. The table came from immunoSEQ multiplex PCR; TCRdb's copy has only in-frame clones and leaves some out. For V, J and clone size, that table is used; D and trimming come from the DNA. The repertoire holds approximately 170,000 clones, with roughly 81% as singletons. The sequenced material came from peripheral blood. The origin of this receptor is a man in his forties who had recovered from COVID-19. The chain employs TRBV7-8 and TRBJ2-7, with D hard to call. The DNA of the CDR3 is TGTGCCAGCAGCTTAGATCGGGCCTACGAGCAGTACTTC. Translating it yields CASSLDRAYEQYF. Combining the CDR3 with reference TRBV7-8 and TRBJ2-7 gives the whole variable domain GAGVSQSPRYKVAKRGQDVALRCDPISGHVSLFWYQQALGQGPEFLTYFQNEAQLDKSGLPSDRFFAERPEGSVSTLKIQRTQQEDSAVYLCASSLDRAYEQYFGPGTRLTVT.